Following are 15 T cell receptor beta chains from one sample sequenced in a study of T cell repertoires in cytomegalovirus infection. The antigens for these receptors are not known. MiXCR was run by TCRdb on the reads, yielding one entry per CDR3 protein. The table shows approximately 110,000 distinct CDR3 sequences, with around 32% occurring only once. Here the sequenced sample was CD8+ T cells from cultured PBMCs, taken from culture after CMV antigen stimulation. These TCRs come from a human donor in good health (CMV status not recorded). Some clones in this sample may be carry-over from other donors' samples.

This clonotype was recorded many times. The V and J genes are TRBV7-2 and TRBJ1-5, with D perhaps matching TRBD1 (5 bases). CDR1 is SGHTA and CDR2 is FQGNSA in the germline V gene. The CDR3 consists of 14 residues. V gave up 3 bases and J gave up 7 bases, with 13 bases separating them. CDR3 bases: TGTGCCAGCAGCTTGTCGGGGCTGCGGCAGCCCCAGCATTTT. This encodes CASSLSGLRQPQHF.

This clonotype was recorded a few times. The J gene is TRBJ2-7, the V gene TRBV2; TRBD1 might be the D (5 bases). Trimming shortened V by 5 bases and J by 6 bases, and 11 bases separated the two germline ends. Germline CDR1 is SNHLY and CDR2 is FYNNEI. This CDR3 comprises 12 residues. DNA of the CDR3: TGTGCCAGCAGTTTGTCAGGGTTCGAGCAGTACTTC. It encodes CASSLSGFEQYF. The variable domain in full, with the rest retrieved from reference TRBV2 and TRBJ2-7, is EPEVTQTPSHQVTQMGQEVILRCVPISNHLYFYWYRQILGQKVEFLVSFYNNEISEKSEIFDDQFSVERPDGSNFTLKIRSTKLEDSAMYFCASSLSGFEQYFGPGTRLTVT.

This clonotype has a handful of counts. The chain joins TRBV7-9 to TRBJ2-3; D unclear. Germline loops: CDR1 SEHNR, CDR2 FQNEAQ (reference sequence). CDR3 length: 15 residues. V lost 2 bases to trimming and J lost 2 bases, with 11 bases between them. The CDR3 reads CASSLLSALTDTQYF. The CDR3 DNA is TGTGCCAGCAGCTTACTGTCGGCGCTCACAGATACGCAGTATTTT.

The sample holds many counts of this clonotype. The rearrangement uses TRBV7-2 and TRBJ1-1; D perhaps matches TRBD1 (5 bases). This CDR3 contains 16 residues. In germline, CDR1 is SGHTA, CDR2 FQGNSA. V was pared by 3 bases and J by 1 base, with 15 bases between. DNA for the CDR3: TGTGCCAGCAGCTTTCCGATCCTAGGGACGAACACTGAAGCTTTCTTT. Translated, it gives CASSFPILGTNTEAFF.

This clonotype was found a few times. This chain connects TRBV12-3 or TRBV12-4 to TRBJ1-5; a possible D gene is TRBD1 (5 bases). The CDR3 sequence is 14 residues long. The V end was cut by 5 bases, the J end by 7 bases, with 15 bases between. The CDR3 DNA follows: TGTGCCAGCAGTCAGACGGGGCCACGGCAGCCCCAGCATTTT. It specifies CASSQTGPRQPQHF.

This clonotype appeared a single time. CDR3 nucleotides: TGCAGTGCTTTTAACCGGGACGGCGGCCCCGAGCAGTACTTC. Residues: CSAFNRDGGPEQYF. The chain couples TRBV20-1 to TRBJ2-7; D possibly uses TRBD1 or TRBD2 (5 bases each). V was pared by 5 bases and J by 6 bases, with 20 bases between. This CDR3 spans 14 amino acids. Germline CDR1 reads DFQATT; CDR2 reads SNEGSKA (reference sequence).

This clonotype was recorded at least ten times. The gene calls are TRBV7-2 and TRBJ1-6; 7 bases align to TRBD1. Looked up from germline, CDR1 is SGHTA and CDR2 is FQGNSA. V was clipped by 7 bases and J by 3 bases; unmatched bases: 6. The CDR3 length is 15 residues. CDR3 sequence reads: CASNWRQGYNSPLHF. The CDR3 nucleotides read TGTGCCAGCAACTGGCGACAGGGCTATAATTCACCCCTCCACTTT.

This clonotype was counted between two and nine times. V gene TRBV3-1 combines with J gene TRBJ1-5; D unclear. Germline values: CDR1 LGHDT, CDR2 YNNKEL (reference sequence). This CDR3 contains 15 residues. V lost 0 bases and J lost 2, with 8 bases in between. CDR3 sequence reads: CASSQDYSGNQPQHF. In DNA, the CDR3 is TGTGCCAGCAGCCAAGACTACAGTGGCAATCAGCCCCAGCATTTT.

In its sample, this clonotype was seen a few times. V gene TRBV4-1 combines with J gene TRBJ2-7; possible D gene TRBD1, 5 bases. CDR1 and CDR2 (germline): MGHRA, YSYEKL. The CDR3 is 18 amino acids. V was shortened by 0 bases and J by 3 bases, with 21 bases between the two germline ends. The DNA of the CDR3 is TGCGCCAGCAGCCAAGATTCAGGGCAGATCTCCCTAGGCTACGAGCAGTACTTC. Encoded protein: CASSQDSGQISLGYEQYF.

This clonotype was seen at least ten times. The chain uses TRBV6-5 and TRBJ2-2, with a weak D call TRBD2 (5 bases). CDR1 and CDR2 from the germline V gene are MNHEY and SVGAGI. The CDR3 is 14 residues long. V gave up 2 bases and J gave up 6 bases, with 10 bases separating them. The CDR3 reads CASSYAGGSGELFF. CDR3 DNA: TGTGCCAGCAGTTACGCGGGCGGATCCGGGGAGCTGTTTTTT.

This clonotype was seen more than once but under ten times. This rearrangement joins TRBV6-2 or TRBV6-3 to TRBJ2-1; weak D call: TRBD2 (5 bases). Germline values: CDR1 MNHEY, CDR2 SVGEGT. V lost 2 bases and J lost 10, with 9 bases in between. This CDR3 region has 12 residues. The DNA for the CDR3 is TGTGCCAGCAGTTACGGAGGAGACGAGCAGTTCTTC. This gives the protein CASSYGGDEQFF.

This clonotype was picked up a small number of times. The chain carries TRBV10-3 and TRBJ2-1, with TRBD1 matching 9 bases. J gave up 4 bases and V 11 bases, and 6 bases lay outside the gene matches. This CDR3 has 13 residues. CDR1 is ENHRY and CDR2 is SYGVKD in the germline V gene. The CDR3 nucleotides read TGTGCCGTCGGGACAGGGAGATACAATGAGCAGTTCTTC. Translated: CAVGTGRYNEQFF.

In its sample, this clonotype was seen many times. The gene calls are TRBV14 and TRBJ1-2, with a possible D match to TRBD1 (5 bases). The CDR3 length is 15 residues. V lost 1 base and J 4 bases, leaving 13 bases between the germline ends. Germline V gene sequence: CDR1 SGHDN, CDR2 FVKESK. The CDR3 bases are TGTGCCAGCAGCCAAGTACCAGGGCCCGTCTATGGCTACACCTTC. Translating it yields CASSQVPGPVYGYTF.

A single count supports this clonotype. The junction does not match germline at one end; this may be a read error. The V call is TRBV4-1, the J call TRBJ2-2, with TRBD1 matching 7 bases. CDR1 is MGHRA and CDR2 is YSYEKL in the germline V gene. The CDR3 has 16 amino acids. The CDR3 nucleotides are TGTGCCAGCAGCCAAGCCACCCAGGGGGTGGACGGGGAGCTGTTTTTT. Amino acid sequence: CASSQATQGVDGELFF.

This clonotype was observed a handful of times. The rearrangement uses TRBV7-2 and TRBJ1-1; no reliable D call. This CDR3 contains 13 residues. CDR1 SGHTA and CDR2 FQGNSA come from the germline V gene. Trimming shortened V by 4 bases and J by 5 bases, and 11 bases separated the two germline ends. CDR3 DNA: TGTGCCAGCAGCTACACAGCGAGGACTGAAGCTTTCTTT. This sequence encodes CASSYTARTEAFF.